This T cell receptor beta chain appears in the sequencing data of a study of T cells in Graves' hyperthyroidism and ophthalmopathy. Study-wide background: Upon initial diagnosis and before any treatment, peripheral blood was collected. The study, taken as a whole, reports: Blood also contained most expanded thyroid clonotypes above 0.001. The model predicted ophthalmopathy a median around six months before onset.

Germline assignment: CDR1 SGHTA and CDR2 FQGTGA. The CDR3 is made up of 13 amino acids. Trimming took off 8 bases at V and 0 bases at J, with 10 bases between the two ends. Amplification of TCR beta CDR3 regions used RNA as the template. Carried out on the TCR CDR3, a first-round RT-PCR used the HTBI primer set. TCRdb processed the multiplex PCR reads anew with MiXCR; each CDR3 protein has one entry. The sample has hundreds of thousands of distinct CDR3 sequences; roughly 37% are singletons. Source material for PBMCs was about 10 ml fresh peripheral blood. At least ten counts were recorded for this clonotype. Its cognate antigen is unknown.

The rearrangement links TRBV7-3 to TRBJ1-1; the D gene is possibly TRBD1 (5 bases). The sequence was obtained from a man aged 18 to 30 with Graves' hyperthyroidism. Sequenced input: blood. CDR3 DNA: TGTGCCAGCGGGGAGGGGATGAACACTGAAGCTTTCTTT. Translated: CASGEGMNTEAFF.